This TCR beta chain was identified during a study of cytomegalovirus exposure and HLA in healthy donors. The study's findings and limits: Some highly shared sequence variants likely arose as a pipeline artifact. Researchers had no immune exposure information except CMV serostatus available. While the bulk of TCR sequences proved rare, some public TCRs turned up in many donors. Cytomegalovirus association was listed for around 170 TCR beta chains.

The germline V gene has CDR1 MNHNS and CDR2 SASEGT. V dropped 3 bases and J dropped 2 bases, with 11 bases sitting between them. The CDR3 has 14 amino acids. On this clone: Its specificity is unknown.

The PCR made use of 60 Vbeta and 13 Jbeta primers. Assay used: immunoSEQ multiplex PCR; TCRdb lists only in-frame clones, some missing. The table lists 180,000 or so clones, just under 80% of them singletons. This TCR came from a woman in her 30s in good health and CMV-seronegative. The chain uses TRBV6-1 and TRBJ2-7; D is perhaps TRBD2 (5 bases). The sequenced sample consisted of PBMCs. For the CDR3, the DNA is TGTGCCAGCAGTGACCGGGAAGGACCCTACGAGCAGTACTTC. Translated: CASSDREGPYEQYF.